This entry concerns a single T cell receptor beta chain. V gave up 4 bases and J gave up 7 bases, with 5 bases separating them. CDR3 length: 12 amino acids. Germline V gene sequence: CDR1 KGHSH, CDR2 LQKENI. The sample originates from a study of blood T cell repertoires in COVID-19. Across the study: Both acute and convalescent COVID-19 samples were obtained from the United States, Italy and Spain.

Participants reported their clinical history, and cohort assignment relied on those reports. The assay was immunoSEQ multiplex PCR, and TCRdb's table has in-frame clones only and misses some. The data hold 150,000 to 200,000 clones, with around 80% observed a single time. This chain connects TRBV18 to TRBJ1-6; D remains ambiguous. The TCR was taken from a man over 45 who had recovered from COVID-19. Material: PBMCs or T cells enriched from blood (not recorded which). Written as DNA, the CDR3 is TGTGCCAGCTCACTCGAGAATTCACCCCTCCACTTT. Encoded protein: CASSLENSPLHF.